This T cell receptor (beta chain) stems from a study of blood T cell repertoires in COVID-19. In the study overall: COVID-19 samples collected from the United States, Italy and Spain covered acute and convalescent phases. T cells, B-cell-depleted T cells, or PBMCs provided the cDNA or gDNA that served as material.

Sequencing used immunoSEQ multiplex PCR; TCRdb keeps in-frame clones, though not all of them. Altogether about 300,000 clones are present, about nine tenths being singletons, with the ten largest covering less than 3.5%. The CDR3 length is 15 residues. The V gene's germline CDR1 is MDHEN and CDR2 SYDVKM. After removal of 6 bases from V and 2 bases from J, the junction contained 7 bases not matched to a gene. Participants reported their clinical history, and cohort assignment relied on those reports. Each exposed participant met a COVID-19 case in the 2 weeks preceding study entry. The sample was PBMCs or T cells enriched from blood (not recorded which). V and J are TRBV28 and TRBJ1-2; 9 bases line up with TRBD1. The TCR originated in a woman between 50 and 59 years old who had been exposed to COVID-19. DNA of the CDR3: TGTGCCAGCAGCAAACCGGGGACAGGGAACTATGGCTACACCTTC. It encodes CASSKPGTGNYGYTF.